This paragraph covers one T cell receptor (beta chain) sequence. As yet, its antigen is unknown. Germline lookup yields CDR1 MNHNS and CDR2 SASEGT. This CDR3 is built from 12 residues. Trimming left V 2 bases short and J 11 bases short, with 12 bases between. Sequencing used cDNA as its template, made by extracting RNA and reverse transcribing it. TCRdb keeps only in-frame clones here, not all; method: immunoSEQ multiplex PCR. This sample has some 220,000 clones, with 50% to 70% found just once. Indicated treatment: oral pan-JAK inhibitor, 5-10 mg twice daily. This sample was taken from a study of CD8+ T cells in alopecia areata. Broader study findings: Researchers reported that TCR sharing among patients proved less clear than in mice, possibly HLA-linked. Clonality in lesional scalp, especially alopecia totalis/universalis, exceeded that of normal scalp.

Sequenced material: CD4+ T cells sorted from blood, taken at week 4, from a patient treated with tofacitinib. The origin of this receptor is a human donor with alopecia areata. The chain recombines TRBV6-1 with TRBJ1-1, with D perhaps matching TRBD1 (6 bases). In nucleotides, the CDR3 is TGTGCCAGCAGTGAATCCAACAGGGCTGCTTTCTTT. This gives the protein CASSESNRAAFF.